Following are 21 T cell receptor beta chains from one sample sequenced in a study of blood T cell repertoires in COVID-19. Generated by immunoSEQ multiplex PCR, the TCRdb table keeps only in-frame clones and is missing some. This repertoire shows 100,000 to 150,000 clones, over 60% found once; its top ten account for under 45%. Source material: peripheral blood. The receptors stem from a man between 35 and 55 years old with active or convalescent COVID-19.

The genes are TRBV7-3 and TRBJ2-1; 9 nucleotides match TRBD2. CDR3 length: 15 amino acids. J lost 5 bases, V lost 0 bases, and 2 bases had no gene match. Looked up from germline, CDR1 is SGHTA and CDR2 is FQGTGA. Here the CDR3 reads CASSLTSGSHNEQFF. CDR3 coding DNA: TGTGCCAGCAGCTTAACTAGCGGGAGCCACAATGAGCAGTTCTTC.

The chain carries TRBV7-9 and TRBJ1-5, with D perhaps TRBD1 (5 bases). Between the trimmed V and J ends, which lost 5 bases and 4 bases, there was a span of 15 bases. Germline CDR1 reads SEHNR; CDR2 reads FQNEAQ (reference sequence). The CDR3 totals 15 residues. Here the CDR3 reads CASSPPGQPNQPQHF. CDR3 DNA sequence: TGTGCCAGCAGCCCTCCAGGGCAACCGAATCAGCCCCAGCATTTT.

The CDR3 loop reads CASTPLAGVQNEQFF. The CDR3 nucleotides read TGTGCCAGCACGCCTCTAGCGGGAGTACAGAATGAGCAGTTCTTC. This chain connects TRBV2 to TRBJ2-1; TRBD2 matches at 10 bases. CDR3 size: 15 residues. Germline V CDR1 and CDR2: SNHLY, FYNNEI. The V gene end was trimmed by 7 bases and the J gene end by 7 bases; junction bases not matched to a gene: 10. Filled out from reference TRBV2 and TRBJ2-1, the complete variable domain reads EPEVTQTPSHQVTQMGQEVILRCVPISNHLYFYWYRQILGQKVEFLVSFYNNEISEKSEIFDDQFSVERPDGSNFTLKIRSTKLEDSAMYFCASTPLAGVQNEQFFGPGTRLTVL.

The chain recombines TRBV7-2 with TRBJ2-7; TRBD1 matches 8 bases. This CDR3 comprises 13 residues. With V trimmed by 1 base and J by 6 bases, 2 bases remained unmatched. The germline gives CDR1 SGHTA, CDR2 FQGNSA. The CDR3 spells CASSLGTGIEQYF. The DNA for the CDR3 is TGTGCCAGCAGCTTAGGGACAGGGATCGAGCAGTACTTC.

J is TRBJ2-7 and V is TRBV5-4, with 11 bases that match TRBD2. The CDR3 is 14 amino acids. The junction had 2 bases not matched to a gene; V was cut back by 2 bases and J by 4 bases. Looked up from germline, CDR1 is SGHNT and CDR2 is YYREEE (reference sequence). For the CDR3, the DNA is TGTGCCAGCAGCTTCGGGACTAGCGGATACGAGCAGTACTTC. Translation gives CASSFGTSGYEQYF.

This clone came up once. The chain is built from TRBV5-4 and TRBJ1-4; no firm D call. CDR1 is SGHNT and CDR2 is YYREEE in the germline V gene (reference sequence). This CDR3 contains 14 residues. V lost 0 bases and J lost 7, with 10 bases in between. CDR3 in DNA: TGTGCCAGCAGCTTGGGGAGAACAACTGAAAAACTGTTTTTT. Translating it yields CASSLGRTTEKLFF.

This chain connects TRBV3-1 (or the pseudogene TRBV3-2) to TRBJ2-7, with D perhaps matching TRBD2 (6 bases). Germline values: CDR1 LGHDT, CDR2 YNNKEL (reference sequence). The CDR3 is 15 amino acids. Deletions cut 4 bases from V and 2 bases from J, with 15 bases between. For the CDR3, the DNA is TGTGCCAGCAGCCGGTCTAGCGTACCTACCTACGAGCAGTACTTC. Translating it yields CASSRSSVPTYEQYF.

On this clone: The germline gene is not matched at one end of the junction; a read error may be the cause. The V gene is TRBV3-1 (or the pseudogene TRBV3-2), the J gene TRBJ1-1, with D unclear. This CDR3 region has 12 residues. Germline CDR1 reads LGHDT; CDR2 reads YNNKEL (reference sequence). The CDR3 DNA sequence: TGTGCCAGCAGCTCCGGGAACGCTGAAGCTTTCTTT. Translating gives CASSSGNAEAFF.

This clone has more than one count but fewer than ten. This rearrangement joins TRBV19 to TRBJ1-2, with D unresolved. The V and J ends lost 2 bases and 2 bases respectively, with 12 bases between them. This CDR3 spans 15 amino acids. CDR1 is LNHDA, CDR2 SQIVND, per germline (reference sequence). CDR3 amino acids: CASSIRGPVNYGYTF. Written as DNA, the CDR3 is TGTGCCAGTAGTATAAGAGGCCCCGTGAACTATGGCTACACCTTC. Drawing the rest from reference TRBV19 and TRBJ1-2, the complete variable domain is DGGITQSPKYLFRKEGQNVTLSCEQNLNHDAMYWYRQDPGQGLRLIYYSQIVNDFQKGDIAEGYSVSREKKESFPLTVTSAQKNPTAFYLCASSIRGPVNYGYTFGSGTRLTVV.

This clone was recorded only once. The chain uses TRBV10-3 and TRBJ2-7; D not certain. CDR3 length: 14 residues. V lost 6 bases, J lost 1 base, and 13 bases lay in between. Germline lookup yields CDR1 ENHRY and CDR2 SYGVKD. This CDR3 reads CAISTRHLSYEQYF. The CDR3, as DNA: TGTGCCATCAGCACCCGACACCTTTCCTACGAGCAGTACTTC.

The chain joins TRBV6-2 or TRBV6-3 to TRBJ2-5, with 11 bases aligning to TRBD2. From germline, CDR1 is MNHEY and CDR2 SVGEGT. The CDR3 sequence is 17 residues long. J gave up 5 bases and V 5 bases, and 13 bases lay outside the gene matches. CDR3 bases: TGTGCCAGCAGTCGCACCTTTACTAGCGGGGGCAGCGAGACCCAGTACTTC. Protein sequence: CASSRTFTSGGSETQYF.

This clone was counted a few times. V and J are TRBV12-3 or TRBV12-4 and TRBJ2-7; D might be TRBD1 (6 bases). The CDR3 runs 12 residues. Between the trimmed V and J ends, which lost 4 bases and 3 bases, there was a span of 7 bases. CDR3 DNA sequence: TGTGCCAGCAGTTCGGACAGCTACGAGCAGTACTTC. It yields the protein CASSSDSYEQYF.

The chain employs TRBV7-4 and TRBJ2-7; 7 nucleotides agree with TRBD2. CDR1 SGHVT and CDR2 SQSDAQ come from the germline V gene. V shed 4 bases and J 3 bases; nucleotides not matched to a gene: 18. The CDR3 has 18 residues. CDR3 in DNA: TGTGCCAGCAGCTGTACCCCATCTCTAGCGGAGGGGATCTACGAGCAGTACTTC. This codes for CASSCTPSLAEGIYEQYF.

This chain connects TRBV10-1 to TRBJ2-1; 12 nucleotides agree with TRBD1. J gave up 8 bases and V 4 bases, and 3 bases lay outside the gene matches. Germline CDR1 and CDR2: WNHNN and SYGVQD (reference sequence). CDR3 length: 14 amino acids. The CDR3 DNA sequence: TGCGCCAGCAGTGGGGACAGGGGGCGGGATGAGCAGTTCTTC. It is translated as CASSGDRGRDEQFF.

J is TRBJ1-6 and V is TRBV15; 9 positions match TRBD1. The J segment lost 6 bases and the V segment lost 1 base, leaving 4 bases of the junction unmatched. The CDR3 runs 16 residues. Germline V lookup: CDR1 LNHNV, CDR2 YYDKDF (reference sequence). The CDR3 DNA is TGTGCCACCAGCAGAGGGCGGACAGGGGTTAATTCACCCCTCCACTTT. As protein: CATSRGRTGVNSPLHF.

The chain carries TRBV5-5 and TRBJ1-5; D remains ambiguous. The CDR3 is 14 residues long. Germline V gene lookup returns CDR1 SGHKS and CDR2 YYEKEE (reference sequence). The V and J ends lost 5 bases and 7 bases respectively, with 16 bases between them. As DNA, the CDR3 is TGTGCCAGCAGTCCGGGTCCTTTAAACCAGCCCCAGCATTTT. This sequence encodes CASSPGPLNQPQHF.

The chain carries TRBV7-9 and TRBJ1-1; 8 bases agree with TRBD1. The V and J ends lost 5 bases and 1 base, in that order; junction bases with no gene match: 9. The CDR3 is made up of 16 amino acids. Per the germline V gene, CDR1 is SEHNR and CDR2 is FQNEAQ (reference sequence). CDR3 in amino acids: CASSTTTGATNTEAFF. CDR3 nucleotides: TGTGCCAGCAGCACAACGACAGGGGCCACGAACACTGAAGCTTTCTTT. The whole variable domain, remainder taken from reference TRBV7-9 and TRBJ1-1, is DTGVSQNPRHKITKRGQNVTFRCDPISEHNRLYWYRQTLGQGPEFLTYFQNEAQLEKSRLLSDRFSAERPKGSFSTLEIQRTEQGDSAMYLCASSTTTGATNTEAFFGQGTRLTVV.

The chain combines TRBV19 with TRBJ1-5, with 7 bases matching TRBD1. Germline V lookup: CDR1 LNHDA, CDR2 SQIVND (reference sequence). This CDR3 contains 15 residues. J lost 4 bases, V lost 1 base, and 4 bases had no gene match. CDR3 protein: CASSIGQGANQPQHF. In DNA, the CDR3 is TGTGCCAGTAGTATAGGACAGGGTGCGAATCAGCCCCAGCATTTT. The full variable domain, its missing parts supplied by reference TRBV19 and TRBJ1-5, is DGGITQSPKYLFRKEGQNVTLSCEQNLNHDAMYWYRQDPGQGLRLIYYSQIVNDFQKGDIAEGYSVSREKKESFPLTVTSAQKNPTAFYLCASSIGQGANQPQHFGDGTRLSIL.

The chain couples TRBV7-9 to TRBJ2-7; 10 positions match TRBD1. With 3 bases clipped from V and 4 bases from J, the junction kept 3 bases outside the gene matches. The germline CDR1 and CDR2 sequences are SEHNR and FQNEAQ (reference sequence). This CDR3 has 14 amino acids. The CDR3 region is CASSFGTGVYEQYF. Here the CDR3 DNA reads TGTGCCAGCAGCTTTGGGACAGGGGTTTACGAGCAGTACTTC.

This chain uses TRBV5-1 with TRBJ2-7, with a weak D call TRBD2 (6 bases). Germline CDR1 reads SGHRS; CDR2 reads YFSETQ. The CDR3 runs 14 residues. The V end lost 0 bases, the J end lost 7 bases, and 14 bases lay between the germline ends. CDR3 in amino acids: CASSLDWEVGEQYF. CDR3 in DNA: TGCGCCAGCAGCTTGGATTGGGAGGTGGGAGAGCAGTACTTC.

V gene TRBV7-3 combines with J gene TRBJ1-1; the D is unclear. The CDR3 consists of 13 residues. Germline loops: CDR1 SGHTA, CDR2 FQGTGA. V lost 3 bases, J lost 1 base, and 6 bases lay in between. The CDR3 DNA follows: TGTGCCAGCAGCTTTAACAGGAACACTGAAGCTTTCTTT. Translated: CASSFNRNTEAFF.